This entry lists 25 T cell receptor beta chains sequenced from one sample in a study of T cell responses to AZD1222 COVID-19 vaccine. Assay used: immunoSEQ multiplex PCR; TCRdb lists only in-frame clones, some missing. This table has 150,000 to 200,000 clones, 80% to 90% appearing once. Sample: peripheral blood, taken on day 0 of AZD1222 vaccination. The receptors stem from an adult in good health.

The rearrangement joins TRBV29-1 to TRBJ1-4; TRBD1 agrees at 12 bases. The CDR3 covers 16 residues. The germline CDR1 and CDR2 sequences are SQVTM and ANQGSEA. Germline trimming cut 4 bases from V and 5 bases from J; bases unmatched to any gene: 8. CDR3 protein: CSVALGTGGSNEKLFF. In nucleotides, the CDR3 is TGCAGCGTTGCATTGGGGACAGGGGGCTCCAATGAAAAACTGTTTTTT.

The V and J genes are TRBV5-1 and TRBJ2-1; possible D gene TRBD2, 6 bases. Per germline, CDR1 SGHRS and CDR2 YFSETQ. The CDR3 has 15 residues. V was pared by 4 bases and J by 3 bases, with 14 bases between. The CDR3 is CASSQSGEGYNEQFF. The CDR3 DNA reads TGCGCCAGCAGCCAATCGGGAGAGGGCTACAATGAGCAGTTCTTC. Drawing the rest from reference TRBV5-1 and TRBJ2-1, the complete variable domain is KAGVTQTPRYLIKTRGQQVTLSCSPISGHRSVSWYQQTPGQGLQFLFEYFSETQRNKGNFPGRFSGRQFSNSRSEMNVSTLELGDSALYLCASSQSGEGYNEQFFGPGTRLTVL.

This clone appeared once. The chain recombines TRBV9 with TRBJ2-7; 7 positions agree with TRBD1. Germline CDR1 SGDLS, CDR2 YYNGEE. Germline trimming cut 0 bases from V and 3 bases from J; bases unmatched to any gene: 3. This CDR3 comprises 14 residues. CDR3: CASSVDRGGYEQYF. DNA of the CDR3: TGTGCCAGCAGCGTAGACAGGGGCGGCTACGAGCAGTACTTC.

The V call is TRBV3-1 (or the pseudogene TRBV3-2), the J call TRBJ1-6, with D perhaps matching TRBD1 (5 bases). CDR1 LGHDT and CDR2 YNNKEL come from the germline V gene (reference sequence). The CDR3 has 18 residues. The V end lost 2 bases, the J end lost 0 bases, and 14 bases lay between the germline ends. The CDR3, as DNA: TGTGCCAGCAGCCAAATGAGCACCGACAGCTCCTATAATTCACCCCTCCACTTT. It codes for CASSQMSTDSSYNSPLHF.

The chain combines TRBV7-6 with TRBJ2-3, with D possibly TRBD1 on 5 matching bases. The V end was cut by 4 bases, the J end by 5 bases, with 16 bases between. The germline V gene has CDR1 SGHVS and CDR2 FNYEAQ. The CDR3 runs 15 residues. CDR3 bases: TGTGCCAGCAGCTACCGACAGACGACCCGAGATACGCAGTATTTT. It encodes CASSYRQTTRDTQYF.

The CDR3 protein is CASSPTGGLQEPQHF. The CDR3 coding sequence is TGTGCCAGCAGCCCTACGGGAGGGCTGCAGGAGCCCCAGCATTTT. V gene TRBV28 combines with J gene TRBJ1-5; D unresolved. Deletions cut 6 bases from V and 8 bases from J, with 20 bases between. The CDR3 contains 15 residues. The germline V gene has CDR1 MDHEN and CDR2 SYDVKM.

The CDR3 reads CASSLVGTPSRNEQFF. CDR3 in DNA: TGTGCCAGCAGCTTAGTCGGTACCCCGTCCAGGAATGAGCAGTTCTTC. The gene calls are TRBV7-2 and TRBJ2-1; D ambiguous. The CDR3 spans 16 residues. Per germline, CDR1 SGHTA and CDR2 FQGNSA. V was shortened by 1 base and J by 7 bases, with 17 bases between the two germline ends.

V gene TRBV11-2 combines with J gene TRBJ1-4; no firm D call. V lost 5 bases to trimming and J lost 4 bases, with 14 bases between them. Germline V lookup: CDR1 SGHAT, CDR2 FQNNGV. This CDR3 has 15 residues. For the CDR3, the DNA is TGTGCCAGCAGCGCCGAGTTCAGTAATAATGAAAAACTGTTTTTT. It is translated as CASSAEFSNNEKLFF.

This rearrangement joins TRBV21-1 to TRBJ1-3; the DNA was not compared with TRBD1, the D call given in the table. TRBV21-1 is a documented pseudogene. The CDR3 is 16 residues long. The CDR3 is CASSARRDSCLNTIYF. CDR3 nucleotides: TGTGCCAGCAGCGCTCGTAGAGACAGTTGTCTCAACACCATATATTTT.

The CDR3 DNA sequence: TGTGCCACCAGTGATTTGGGCGGGGGGGCGAACACCGGGGAGCTGTTTTTT. The encoded protein is CATSDLGGGANTGELFF. The chain carries TRBV24-1 and TRBJ2-2; 9 bases agree with TRBD2. Per the germline V gene, CDR1 is KGHDR and CDR2 is SFDVKD. V was clipped by 0 bases and J by 0 bases; unmatched bases: 1. The CDR3 is 17 amino acids.

The chain uses TRBV2 and TRBJ1-1; D not certain. The germline V gene has CDR1 SNHLY and CDR2 FYNNEI. The germline V and J ends were trimmed by 1 base and 4 bases, with 7 bases remaining between them. There are 13 residues in the CDR3. The CDR3 region has the DNA TGTGCCAGCAGTGAAGGGGTTCCCACTGAAGCTTTCTTT. Translation: CASSEGVPTEAFF.

The chain couples TRBV5-1 to TRBJ1-1; 10 positions match TRBD1. Germline trimming cut 3 bases from V and 4 bases from J; bases unmatched to any gene: 6. CDR1 and CDR2 (germline): SGHRS, YFSETQ. CDR3 length: 15 residues. DNA for the CDR3: TGCGCCAGCAGCTGGGGACAGGGGTTCGGCACTGAAGCTTTCTTT. Its translation is CASSWGQGFGTEAFF.

This clone was recorded a few times. The sample carries other DNA sequences with the same CDR3. The chain carries TRBV4-3 and TRBJ2-7, with TRBD2 as a possible D gene (5 bases). Trimming took off 0 bases at V and 2 bases at J, with 8 bases between the two ends. The CDR3 runs 14 residues. The germline CDR1 and CDR2 sequences are LGHNA and YSLEER. The CDR3 loop is CASSQDRGPYEQYF. CDR3 bases: TGCGCCAGCAGCCAAGATCGGGGTCCCTACGAGCAGTACTTC.

V is TRBV7-9 and J is TRBJ1-6; 7 bases fit TRBD1. The CDR3 runs to 14 residues. Germline CDR1 reads SEHNR; CDR2 reads FQNEAQ (reference sequence). Trimming at V came to 5 bases and at J to 8 bases, leaving 6 bases not matched to a gene. The CDR3 DNA follows: TGTGCCAGCAGCCGGACAGGCTTTTATTCACCCCTCCACTTT. Protein sequence: CASSRTGFYSPLHF.

The chain is built from TRBV27 and TRBJ2-2; the match to TRBD2 covers 13 bases. The CDR3 is made up of 16 amino acids. Germline CDR1 is MNHEY and CDR2 is SMNVEV (reference sequence). The trim removed 7 bases at V and 6 bases at J, leaving 8 bases unmatched. The chain's CDR3 is CASNRLAGGVPGELFF. In DNA form, the CDR3 reads TGTGCCAGCAATCGACTAGCGGGGGGAGTACCCGGGGAGCTGTTTTTT.

The J gene is TRBJ2-3, the V gene TRBV3-1 (or the pseudogene TRBV3-2), with 7 bases aligning to TRBD1. The CDR3 covers 16 residues. V trimming: 0 bases; J trimming: 2 bases; junction bases outside the gene matches: 5. Per the germline V gene, CDR1 is LGHDT and CDR2 is YNNKEL (reference sequence). CDR3 sequence reads: CASSQEGQKHTDTQYF. As DNA, the CDR3 is TGTGCCAGCAGCCAAGAGGGACAGAAGCACACAGATACGCAGTATTTT.

The chain uses TRBV21-1 and TRBJ2-3; TRBD2 was called by the table and not checked on the DNA. TRBV21-1 is noted as a pseudogene. The CDR3 has 14 residues. CDR3 region: CASSKDVAADTQYF. The CDR3 bases are TGTGCCAGCAGCAAAGATGTGGCGGCAGATACGCAGTATTTT.

The V and J genes are TRBV7-2 and TRBJ2-7; no definite D call. This CDR3 region has 13 residues. Germline V CDR1 and CDR2: SGHTA, FQGNSA. Trimming cost V 1 base and J 5 bases, with 9 bases left between them. The CDR3 sequence: CASSLVGRNEQYV. The CDR3, as DNA: TGTGCCAGCAGCTTAGTCGGAAGGAACGAGCAGTACGTC.

V and J are TRBV7-9 and TRBJ2-2; either TRBD1 or TRBD2 may supply D (5 bases each). The CDR3 sequence is 14 residues long. Germline CDR1 reads SEHNR; CDR2 reads FQNEAQ (reference sequence). Deletions cut 5 bases from V and 7 bases from J, with 14 bases between. The CDR3 bases are TGTGCCAGCAGCCCGTTGGGACGGAACGGGGAGCTGTTTTTT. Its translation is CASSPLGRNGELFF.

V and J are TRBV3-1 (or the pseudogene TRBV3-2) and TRBJ2-3; either TRBD1 or TRBD2 may fit D (5 bases each). With 5 bases removed from V and 6 bases from J, the gap between germline ends came to 18 bases. Germline CDR1 is LGHDT and CDR2 is YNNKEL (reference sequence). The CDR3 length is 15 residues. The CDR3 reads CASSEGRSIGDTQYF. In DNA, the CDR3 is TGTGCCAGCAGCGAGGGACGCAGCATAGGGGATACGCAGTATTTT.

The rearrangement uses TRBV30 and TRBJ1-1, with 7 bases aligning to TRBD1. Germline trimming cut 5 bases from V and 3 bases from J; bases unmatched to any gene: 0. Germline CDR1 reads GTSNPN; CDR2 reads SVGIG (reference sequence). The CDR3 totals 11 residues. CDR3 amino acids: CAWDRDTEAFF. The DNA for the CDR3 is TGTGCCTGGGACAGGGACACTGAAGCTTTCTTT.

This clone appeared a single time. The rearrangement links TRBV7-3 to TRBJ1-3; the D gene is possibly TRBD1 (6 bases). The CDR3 is 15 residues long. The V gene lost 1 base and the J gene lost 4 bases, with 11 bases spanning the gap. The germline CDR1 and CDR2 sequences are SGHTA and FQGTGA. Written as DNA, the CDR3 is TGTGCCAGCAGCTTAAACGCGGGGACAGGAAACACCATATATTTT. Its translation: CASSLNAGTGNTIYF.

This rearrangement joins TRBV5-1 to TRBJ1-2; D possibly corresponds to TRBD1 (5 bases). The CDR3 is made up of 13 amino acids. The V end lost 0 bases, the J end lost 5 bases, and 8 bases lay between the germline ends. CDR1 SGHRS and CDR2 YFSETQ come from the germline V gene. The CDR3, as DNA: TGCGCCAGCAGCTTGGCACAGGCGTATGGCTACACCTTC. As protein: CASSLAQAYGYTF.

V gene TRBV13 combines with J gene TRBJ1-2, with TRBD1 as a possible D gene (6 bases). Germline lookup yields CDR1 PRHDT and CDR2 FYEKMQ (reference sequence). The CDR3 consists of 15 residues. Trimming left V 2 bases short and J 1 base short, with 11 bases between. The chain's CDR3 is CASSLSQGNNYGYTF. DNA of the CDR3: TGTGCCAGCAGCTTAAGCCAGGGGAATAACTATGGCTACACCTTC. Full variable domain (remainder filled in from reference TRBV13 and TRBJ1-2): AAGVIQSPRHLIKEKRETATLKCYPIPRHDTVYWYQQGPGQDPQFLISFYEKMQSDKGSIPDRFSAQQFSDYHSELNMSSLELGDSALYFCASSLSQGNNYGYTFGSGTRLTVV.

The CDR3 spells CASSRDSSNNQPQHF. For the CDR3, the DNA is TGTGCCAGCAGTCGGGACAGCAGCAACAATCAGCCCCAGCATTTT. The chain links TRBV27 to TRBJ1-5, with 7 bases aligning to TRBD1. This CDR3 comprises 15 residues. Germline V CDR1 and CDR2: MNHEY, SMNVEV (reference sequence). V lost 5 bases to trimming and J lost 3 bases; unmatched junction nucleotides: 7.